The clone carrying this TCR beta chain has more than one count but fewer than ten. The antigen remains unidentified. The diagnostic basis comprised clinical symptoms, serum thyroxine and TRAb, thyroid ultrasound and orbital computed tomography. Amplified regions were TCR beta CDR3 sequences from RNA transcripts. HTBI primers drove first-round RT-PCR of the TCR CDR3. From the multiplex PCR reads, TCRdb called clonotypes with MiXCR, one entry per CDR3 protein. The sample has 100,000 to 130,000 distinct CDR3 sequences, 16% seen once. The data belong to a study of T cells in Graves' hyperthyroidism and ophthalmopathy. Study-wide results and caveats: Ophthalmopathy was distinguished from stable hyperthyroidism by 13 V-J signatures. Most thyroid clonotypes with frequency above 0.001 were detected in blood.

The V gene's germline CDR1 is LNHDA and CDR2 SQIVND (reference sequence). V gave up 7 bases and J gave up 8 bases, with 20 bases separating them. The CDR3 has 15 amino acids. The chain has TRBV19 and TRBJ1-4, with D perhaps matching TRBD1 (6 bases). The sample taken for sequencing was blood. The origin of this receptor is a woman between 50 and 59 years old with Graves' hyperthyroidism. In nucleotides, the CDR3 is TGTGCCAGTACCCCAGGGGCCCGTTGGAGAGAAAAACTGTTTTTT. Protein product: CASTPGARWREKLFF.